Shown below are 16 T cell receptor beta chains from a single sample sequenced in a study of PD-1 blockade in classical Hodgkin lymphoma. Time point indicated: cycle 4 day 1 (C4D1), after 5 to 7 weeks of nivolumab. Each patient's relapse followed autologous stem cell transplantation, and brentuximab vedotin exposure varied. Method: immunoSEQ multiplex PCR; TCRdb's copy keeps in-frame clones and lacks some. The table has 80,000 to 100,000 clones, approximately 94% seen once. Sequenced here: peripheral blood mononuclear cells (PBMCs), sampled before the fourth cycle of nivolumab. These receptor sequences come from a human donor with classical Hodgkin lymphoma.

The CDR3 nucleotides are TGTGCCAGCAGTTACTACCCAGGGAATAATGGCTACACCTTC. It specifies CASSYYPGNNGYTF. The V call is TRBV6-6, the J call TRBJ1-2; D may be TRBD1 (5 bases). The V end was cut by 1 base, the J end by 6 bases, with 12 bases between. Germline values: CDR1 MNHNY, CDR2 SVGAGI (reference sequence). The CDR3 runs to 14 residues.

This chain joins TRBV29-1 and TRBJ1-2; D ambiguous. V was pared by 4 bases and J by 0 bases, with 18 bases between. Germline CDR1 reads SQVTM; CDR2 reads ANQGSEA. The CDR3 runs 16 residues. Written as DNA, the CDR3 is TGCAGCGTTGTCCCTCAGGCAGGCACAGCTAACTATGGCTACACCTTC. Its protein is CSVVPQAGTANYGYTF.

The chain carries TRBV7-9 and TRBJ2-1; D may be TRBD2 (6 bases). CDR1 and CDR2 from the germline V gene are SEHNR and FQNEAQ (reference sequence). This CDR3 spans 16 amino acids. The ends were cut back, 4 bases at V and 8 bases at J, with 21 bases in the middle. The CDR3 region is CASSSLGGGRSDEQFF. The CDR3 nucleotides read TGTGCCAGCAGCTCCCTGGGGGGAGGACGATCAGATGAGCAGTTCTTC.

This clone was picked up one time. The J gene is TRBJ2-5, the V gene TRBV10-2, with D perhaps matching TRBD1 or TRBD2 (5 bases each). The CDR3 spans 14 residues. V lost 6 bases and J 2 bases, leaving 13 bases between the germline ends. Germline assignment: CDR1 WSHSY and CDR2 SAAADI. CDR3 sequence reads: CASSGTGRQETQYF. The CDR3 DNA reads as TGCGCCAGCAGCGGGACCGGGCGGCAAGAGACCCAGTACTTC.

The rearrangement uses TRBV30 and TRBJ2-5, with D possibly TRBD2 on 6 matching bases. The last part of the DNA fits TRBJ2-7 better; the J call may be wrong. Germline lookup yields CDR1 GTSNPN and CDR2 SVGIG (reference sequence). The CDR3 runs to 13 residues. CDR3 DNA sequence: TGTGCCTGGATAGCCGGGAGCTCCTACGAGCAGTACTTC. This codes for CAWIAGSSYEQYF.

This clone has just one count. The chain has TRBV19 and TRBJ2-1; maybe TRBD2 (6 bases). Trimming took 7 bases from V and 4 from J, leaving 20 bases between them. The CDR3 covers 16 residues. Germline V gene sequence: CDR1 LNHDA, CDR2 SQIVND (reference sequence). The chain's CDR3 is CASTFNGRTSYNEQFF. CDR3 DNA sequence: TGTGCCAGTACTTTCAACGGGAGAACATCGTACAATGAGCAGTTCTTC.

This chain's CDR3 is CASSSGLNTGELFF. CDR3 bases: TGTGCCAGCAGTTCAGGACTAAACACCGGGGAGCTGTTTTTT. This chain joins TRBV27 and TRBJ2-2, with D tentatively TRBD2 (6 bases). Germline V gene data show CDR1 as MNHEY and CDR2 as SMNVEV (reference sequence). V lost 4 bases and J lost 2, with 8 bases in between. The CDR3 runs 14 residues.

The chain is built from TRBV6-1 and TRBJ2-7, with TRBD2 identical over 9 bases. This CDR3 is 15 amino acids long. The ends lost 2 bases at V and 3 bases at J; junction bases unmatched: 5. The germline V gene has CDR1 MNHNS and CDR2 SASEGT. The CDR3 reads CASSETLAGYYEQYF. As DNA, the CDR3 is TGTGCCAGCAGTGAAACGCTAGCGGGGTACTACGAGCAGTACTTC.

The CDR3 DNA is TGTGCCAGCACCTTCCGAGGGGGGACAGGGTCTTACGAGCAGTACTTC. Protein product: CASTFRGGTGSYEQYF. This chain links TRBV28 with TRBJ2-7, with 9 bases aligning to TRBD1. Per the germline V gene, CDR1 is MDHEN and CDR2 is SYDVKM. The CDR3 spans 16 residues. Trimming cost V 7 bases and J 4 bases; bases outside gene matches: 14. Full variable domain (outside the CDR3, taken from reference TRBV28 and TRBJ2-7): DVKVTQSSRYLVKRTGEKVFLECVQDMDHENMFWYRQDPGLGLRLIYFSYDVKMKEKGDIPEGYSVSREKKERFSLILESASTNQTSMYLCASTFRGGTGSYEQYFGPGTRLTVT.

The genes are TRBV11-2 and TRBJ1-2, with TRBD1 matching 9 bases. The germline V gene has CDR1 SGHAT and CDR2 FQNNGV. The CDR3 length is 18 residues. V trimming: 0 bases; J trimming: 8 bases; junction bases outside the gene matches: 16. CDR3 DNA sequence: TGTGCCAGCAGCTTAGAGTCCGGGACAGGGTCAATTCCAATGGGCTACACCTTC. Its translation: CASSLESGTGSIPMGYTF. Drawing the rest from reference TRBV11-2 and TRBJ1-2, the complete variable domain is EAGVAQSPRYKIIEKRQSVAFWCNPISGHATLYWYQQILGQGPKLLIQFQNNGVVDDSQLPKDRFSAERLKGVDSTLKIQPAKLEDSAVYLCASSLESGTGSIPMGYTFGSGTRLTVV.

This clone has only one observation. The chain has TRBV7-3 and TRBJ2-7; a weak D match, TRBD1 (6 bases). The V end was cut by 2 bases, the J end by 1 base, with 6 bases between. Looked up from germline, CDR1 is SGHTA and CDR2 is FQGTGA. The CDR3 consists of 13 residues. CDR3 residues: CASSLDRSYEQYF. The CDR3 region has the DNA TGTGCCAGCAGCTTAGACAGGTCCTACGAGCAGTACTTC.

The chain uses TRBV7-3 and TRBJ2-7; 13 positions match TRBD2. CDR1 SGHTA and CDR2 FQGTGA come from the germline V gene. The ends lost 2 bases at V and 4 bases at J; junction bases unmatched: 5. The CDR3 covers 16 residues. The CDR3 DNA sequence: TGTGCCAGCAGCTTAGGGCCGGGACTAGCGGGATACGAGCAGTACTTC. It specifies CASSLGPGLAGYEQYF.

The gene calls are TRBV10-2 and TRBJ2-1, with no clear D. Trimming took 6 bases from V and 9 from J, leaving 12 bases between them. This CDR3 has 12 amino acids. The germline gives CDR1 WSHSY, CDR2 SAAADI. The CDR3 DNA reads TGCGCCAGCAGCCACAGCCTGGGTGAGCAGTTCTTC. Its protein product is CASSHSLGEQFF.

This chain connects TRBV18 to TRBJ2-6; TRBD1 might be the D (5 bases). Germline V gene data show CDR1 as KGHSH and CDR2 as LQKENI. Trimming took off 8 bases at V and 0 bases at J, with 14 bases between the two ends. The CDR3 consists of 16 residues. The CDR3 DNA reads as TGTGCCAGCCTACGTGGACAAAACTCTGGGGCCAACGTCCTGACTTTC. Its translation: CASLRGQNSGANVLTF.

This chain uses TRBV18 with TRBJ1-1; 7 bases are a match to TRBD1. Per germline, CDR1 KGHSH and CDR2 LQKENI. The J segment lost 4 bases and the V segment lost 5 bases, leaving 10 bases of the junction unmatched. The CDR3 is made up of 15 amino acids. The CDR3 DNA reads TGTGCCAGCTCATCTCAGGGGGTCACTGGCACTGAAGCTTTCTTT. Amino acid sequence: CASSSQGVTGTEAFF.

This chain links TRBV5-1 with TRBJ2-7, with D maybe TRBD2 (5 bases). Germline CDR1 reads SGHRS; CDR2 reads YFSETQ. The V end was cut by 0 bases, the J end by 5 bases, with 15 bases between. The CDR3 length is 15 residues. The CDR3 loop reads CASSLANRGADEQYF. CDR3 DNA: TGCGCCAGCAGCTTGGCTAATCGGGGTGCTGACGAGCAGTACTTC.